This T cell receptor beta chain appears in the sequencing data of a study of T cell changes during pregnancy in multiple sclerosis. The V segment lost 1 base and the J segment 4 bases; nucleotides outside the gene matches: 2. The CDR3 loop spans 14 amino acids. CDR1 LNHDA and CDR2 SQIVND come from the germline V gene (reference sequence). The method was immunoSEQ multiplex PCR; TCRdb's version includes in-frame clones alone and lacks a portion of them. The repertoire includes tens of thousands of clones, approximately 92% of them detected once, and around 2% sits in the top ten. The chain uses TRBV19 and TRBJ1-2, with TRBD1 identical over 8 bases. The material was peripheral blood, obtained after pregnancy. The sequence derives from a female donor with multiple sclerosis, enrolled in a pregnancy study. CDR3 sequence: CASSIGTGTYGYTF. CDR3 DNA: TGTGCCAGTAGTATAGGGACAGGGACCTATGGCTACACCTTC.